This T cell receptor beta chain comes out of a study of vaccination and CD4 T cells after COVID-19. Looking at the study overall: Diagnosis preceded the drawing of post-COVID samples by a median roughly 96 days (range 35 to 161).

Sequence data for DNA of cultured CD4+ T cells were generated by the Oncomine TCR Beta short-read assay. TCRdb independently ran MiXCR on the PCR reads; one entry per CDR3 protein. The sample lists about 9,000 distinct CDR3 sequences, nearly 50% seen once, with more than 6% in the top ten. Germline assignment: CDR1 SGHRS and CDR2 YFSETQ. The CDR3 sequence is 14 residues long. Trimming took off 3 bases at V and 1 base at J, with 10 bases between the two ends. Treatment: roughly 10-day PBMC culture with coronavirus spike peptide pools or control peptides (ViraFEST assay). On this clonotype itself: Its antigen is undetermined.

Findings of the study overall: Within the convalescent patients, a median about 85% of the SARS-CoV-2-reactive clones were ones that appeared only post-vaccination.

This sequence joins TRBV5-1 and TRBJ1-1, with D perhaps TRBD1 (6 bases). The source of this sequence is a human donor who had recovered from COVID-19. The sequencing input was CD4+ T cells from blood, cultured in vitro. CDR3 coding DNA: TGCGCCAGCAGCTCGCAGGGGCGGAACACTGAAGCTTTCTTT. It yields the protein CASSSQGRNTEAFF.